This TCR beta chain derives from a study of blood T cell repertoires in COVID-19 (dated by TCRdb to about 2020). About the study as a whole: Collaborator samples came from the United States, Italy and Spain and covered acute and convalescent phases of COVID-19. The prospective study material was composed of cDNA or gDNA derived from T cells, B-cell-depleted T cells, or PBMCs. Subjects who had been exposed to COVID-19, were actively infected with it, or had recovered from it provided the deeply sampled blood TCRbeta repertoires that made up the dataset. The repertoires were made available in a free public database intended to serve as a resource for research on the immune response to SARS-CoV-2. Samples came from the ongoing ImmuneRACE study (first 160 participants) plus 1,254 subjects from 6 global collaborators. Sample metadata almost always included a de-identified subject ID, COVID-19 status, age in years and sex. Where available, HLA class I and class II types were taken from metadata supplied by the sample provider and were not determined by assay-based typing. What the work shows at the level of the full study, not this receptor alone: Clinical and demographic metadata were provided uncurated, with the amount varying by source and participant.

Of note for this clone: Its specific antigen is unknown. No much larger clonotype is one base removed from it; base qualities were not supplied.

The immunoSEQ Assay, a bias-controlled multiplex PCR, was used to amplify TCRbeta CDR3 regions from genomic DNA. On the authors' methods: The number of nucleated cells in each sample was estimated from the amplification of reference gene primers within the assay. To quantify the absolute abundance of each unique TCRbeta CDR3 rearrangement, sequence reads were collapsed and filtered. For each sample, productive Simpson clonality was calculated as the square root of Simpson's diversity index across productive rearrangements. As stored in TCRdb, this immuneACCESS dataset retains in-frame rearrangements with V and J assigned. A fraction of the clones does not appear; measured against another copy, unresolved V genes explain less than half of the discrepancy, and the remainder lacks a known reason. The V and J calls and clone size come from that table; D and trimming were worked out from the DNA. A total of 250,000 to 400,000 clones appear in this sample, 70% to 90% of them only once. The leading ten clones occupy less than 6% of the sample.

The germline V gene sets CDR1 to SGHRS and CDR2 to YFSETQ. Trimming takes 6 bases off V and 5 bases off J; junction bases not matched to a gene: 10. The CDR3 runs 14 amino acids, cysteine and phenylalanine included. Here the CDR3 DNA is all that survives: 42 bases in frame from base 1. Enrolling through a virtual design, the prospective study's participants ranged in age from roughly 18 to 89 years and lived across 20 to 25 United States geographic areas. Cohort assignment in the prospective study relied on participant-reported clinical history from a screening survey and a study questionnaire. Recovered participants in ImmuneRACE Cohort 3 were defined as having two consecutive negative NP/OP PCR tests, clearance from a healthcare professional, or resolution of symptoms. In the prospective study, whole blood, serum and a nasopharyngeal or oropharyngeal swab were collected from each participant by mobile phlebotomists. Over a roughly 2-month period, participants in the prospective study had the option of providing additional blood draws and questionnaires. Blood samples from the prospective study were shipped frozen or at room temperature prior to DNA extraction.

The clonotype originates from a woman in her thirties who had recovered from COVID-19. The chain is made from TRBV5-1 and TRBJ1-2; TRBD1 fits 7 bases in the junction. Sequenced material: PBMCs or T cells enriched from blood (not recorded which). The sequenced DNA is TGCGCCAGCAACATTGGGGGACAGAGGTATGGCTACACCTTC. This sequence encodes CASNIGGQRYGYTF.